This is a list of T cell receptor beta chains from one sample in a study of response to subunit inactivated influenza vaccine. A single record per CDR3 protein comes from TCRdb applying MiXCR to the RT-PCR reads. The table lists approximately 520,000 distinct CDR3 sequences, roughly 25% of them singletons. Specimen: CD4+ T cells sorted from PBMCs, collected more than 4 days after vaccination. These receptor sequences come from a man between 45 and 60 years old who received an inactivated influenza vaccine. Both conserved end residues are part of each CDR3. A D gene is named only where the DNA matches it firmly. Clone sizes are given selectively: once, few, many, or a class where the clone is expanded.

TRBJ2-1 | - | TRBV20-1 | - | CSAPRTVYNEQFF | TGCAGTGCCCCTCGAACAGTTTACAATGAGCAGTTCTTC
TRBJ2-2 | - | TRBV24-1 | - | CATSDTGHITGELFF | TGTGCCACCAGTGACACTGGACATATCACCGGGGAGCTGTTTTTT
TRBJ2-3 | - | TRBV4-1 | - | CASSQGLQGADTQYF | TGCGCCAGCAGCCAAGGCCTACAAGGGGCAGATACGCAGTATTTT
TRBJ2-5 | TRBD2 | TRBV28 | - | CASSSPSGGGRETQYF | TGTGCCAGCAGTTCCCCCTCGGGAGGAGGACGAGAGACCCAGTACTTC
TRBJ2-4 | - | TRBV2 | - | CASSAMTRQNIQYF | TGTGCCAGCAGTGCTATGACAAGACAAAACATTCAGTACTTC
TRBJ1-2 | - | TRBV5-5 | - | CASSLKPGGTTYGYTF | TGTGCCAGCAGCTTGAAACCCGGGGGGACAACCTATGGCTACACCTTC
TRBJ2-3 | - | TRBV5-1 | - | CASSLEGSIPDTQYF | TGCGCCAGCAGCTTGGAGGGCAGTATCCCAGATACGCAGTATTTT
TRBJ2-7 | - | TRBV12-3/TRBV12-4 | - | CASSLGVFHEQYF | TGTGCCAGCAGTTTAGGGGTTTTCCATGAGCAGTACTTC
TRBJ2-5 | TRBD2 | TRBV4-2 | - | CASSQVTSGGGETQYF | TGTGCCAGCAGCCAAGTCACTAGCGGGGGAGGAGAGACCCAGTACTTC
TRBJ2-2 | - | TRBV6-2/TRBV6-3 | few | CASSGLARNTGELFF | TGTGCCAGCTCGGGGCTAGCGAGGAACACCGGGGAGCTGTTTTTT
TRBJ2-7 | TRBD2 | TRBV28 | few | CASSPPAGGPYEQYF | TGTGCCAGCAGTCCCCCGGCGGGAGGACCTTACGAGCAGTACTTC
TRBJ2-1 | TRBD2 | TRBV5-1 | few | CASSKGLASNNPQSEQFF | TGCGCCAGCAGCAAGGGACTAGCGAGCAACAACCCCCAATCTGAGCAGTTCTTC
TRBJ1-5 | TRBD1 | TRBV20-1 | few | CSALTGAANQPQHF | TGCAGTGCACTTACAGGGGCCGCCAATCAGCCCCAGCATTTT
TRBJ2-7 | TRBD1 | TRBV20-1 | - | CSAYWTGSAYEQYF | TGCAGTGCCTACTGGACAGGGAGCGCCTACGAGCAGTACTTC
TRBJ2-1 | - | TRBV20-1 | few | CSARVDVRQLSYNEQFF | TGCAGTGCTAGAGTGGATGTAAGACAGTTATCTTACAATGAGCAGTTCTTC
TRBJ1-5 | - | TRBV19 | few | CASAVGWKQPQHF | TGTGCCAGCGCGGTGGGGTGGAAACAGCCCCAGCATTTT
TRBJ2-3 | - | TRBV20-1 | few | CSASGGWGTDTQYF | TGCAGTGCTAGTGGCGGGTGGGGCACAGATACGCAGTATTTT
TRBJ2-7 | TRBD1 | TRBV9 | - | CASSPRGQGASYEQYF | TGTGCCAGCAGCCCAAGGGGACAGGGCGCCTCCTACGAGCAGTACTTC
TRBJ2-6 | - | TRBV12-3/TRBV12-4 | few | CASSQSSGANVLTF | TGTGCCAGCAGTCAGAGCTCTGGGGCCAACGTCCTGACTTTC
TRBJ2-2 | - | TRBV9 | once | CASSVDPTMNTGELFF | TGTGCCAGCAGCGTAGATCCTACAATGAACACCGGGGAGCTGTTTTTT
TRBJ2-1 | - | TRBV20-1 | - | CSATVGGWGDEQFF | TGCAGTGCTACGGTCGGCGGGTGGGGGGATGAGCAGTTCTTC
TRBJ2-1 | TRBD2 | TRBV4-2 | many | CASSQRGGLSYNEQFF | TGTGCCAGCAGCCAACGGGGGGGCCTGTCCTACAATGAGCAGTTCTTC
TRBJ2-1 | - | TRBV5-4 | - | CASSLGAVANEQFF | TGTGCCAGCAGCTTGGGGGCAGTCGCCAATGAGCAGTTCTTC
TRBJ2-5 | TRBD2 | TRBV20-1 | many | CSATSGWETQYF | TGCAGTGCAACTAGCGGTTGGGAGACCCAGTACTTC
TRBJ1-3 | - | TRBV7-2 | - | CASSLTPESGNTIYF | TGTGCCAGCAGCTTAACCCCTGAATCTGGAAACACCATATATTTT
TRBJ2-1 | - | TRBV15 | few | CATSRDPQFYNEQFF | TGTGCCACCAGCAGAGATCCCCAGTTCTACAATGAGCAGTTCTTC
TRBJ2-3 | - | TRBV20-1 | - | CSAAPPGDTQYF | TGCAGTGCTGCACCTCCGGGAGATACGCAGTATTTT
TRBJ2-7 | TRBD2 | TRBV27 | few | CASSLGGLAVGEQYF | TGTGCCAGCAGTTTAGGGGGACTAGCGGTGGGGGAGCAGTACTTC
TRBJ2-5 | TRBD2 | TRBV29-1 | - | CSVAGFGTSGSQETQYF | TGCAGCGTTGCCGGGTTTGGGACTAGCGGTTCGCAAGAGACCCAGTACTTC
TRBJ2-1 | TRBD2 | TRBV4-2 | few | CASSPVPGGRRNEQFF | TGTGCCAGCAGCCCTGTTCCGGGAGGGCGGCGCAATGAGCAGTTCTTC
TRBJ2-7 | TRBD1 | TRBV18 | - | CASSPSGQGSYEQYF | TGTGCCAGCTCACCGTCTGGACAGGGCTCCTACGAGCAGTACTTC
TRBJ2-7 | - | TRBV7-9 | - | CASSLAYQTAKSYEQYF | TGTGCCAGCAGCTTAGCCTATCAGACCGCGAAGTCCTACGAGCAGTACTTC
TRBJ1-1 | - | TRBV3-1 | many | CASSHKGHASGAFF | TGTGCCAGCAGCCACAAAGGACACGCGTCTGGGGCTTTCTTT
TRBJ2-1 | TRBD1 | TRBV12-3/TRBV12-4 | - | CASSPGTGSEQFF | TGTGCCAGCAGTCCTGGGACAGGCTCAGAGCAGTTCTTC
TRBJ2-3 | TRBD2 | TRBV7-7 | - | CASSALAGGPGDTQYF | TGTGCCAGCAGCGCACTAGCGGGAGGGCCGGGAGATACGCAGTATTTT
TRBJ2-1 | - | TRBV20-1 | - | CSAPPLAGRYNEQFF | TGCAGTGCTCCTCCCCTGGCGGGGAGGTACAATGAGCAGTTCTTC
TRBJ2-5 | - | TRBV24-1 | - | CATSDGLRDPGETQYF | TGTGCCACCAGTGATGGCCTCCGGGACCCCGGAGAGACCCAGTACTTC
TRBJ2-2 | - | TRBV5-1 | few | CASSRGHTLNTGELFF | TGCGCCAGCAGTAGGGGACATACTTTGAACACCGGGGAGCTGTTTTTT
TRBJ2-7 | - | TRBV12-3/TRBV12-4 | - | CASSRRRDHSYEQYF | TGTGCCAGCAGTCGAAGGCGGGACCACTCCTACGAGCAGTACTTC